Presented here are 8 T cell receptor beta chains from one specimen sequenced in a study of T cell changes during pregnancy in multiple sclerosis. The repertoire was sequenced with immunoSEQ multiplex PCR; TCRdb's copy has only in-frame clones and lacks some. This sample has roughly 50,000 clones, with under 95% found just once. This specimen was CD8+ T cells from peripheral blood mononuclear cells, taken in the third trimester of pregnancy. The receptors were sampled from a female donor with multiple sclerosis, enrolled in a pregnancy study.

This chain links TRBV6-6 with TRBJ2-1, with 7 bases lining up with TRBD1. The CDR3 totals 15 residues. Trimming took 5 bases from V and 1 from J; bases not matched to a gene: 5. Germline V gene sequence: CDR1 MNHNY, CDR2 SVGAGI (reference sequence). The CDR3 sequence: CASSPGGSSYNEQFF. The CDR3 coding sequence is TGTGCCAGCAGTCCAGGGGGTTCTTCCTACAATGAGCAGTTCTTC.

The J gene is TRBJ1-1, the V gene TRBV5-5; no clear D gene. This CDR3 is built from 13 residues. From germline, CDR1 is SGHKS and CDR2 YYEKEE (reference sequence). V lost 0 bases and J lost 1, with 4 bases in between. The CDR3 is CASSLGGNTEAFF. The CDR3 coding sequence is TGTGCCAGCAGCTTGGGAGGGAACACTGAAGCTTTCTTT.

The V call is TRBV4-3, the J call TRBJ2-7; D might be TRBD2 (7 bases). The CDR3 has 16 amino acids. Germline values: CDR1 LGHNA, CDR2 YSLEER. The V and J ends lost 4 bases and 5 bases respectively, with 21 bases between them. CDR3 in DNA: TGCGCCAGCAGCCCGGGGGTCGGGGGCGCGGGAGACGAGCAGTACTTC. Its translation is CASSPGVGGAGDEQYF.

This clone has just one count. The rearrangement links TRBV4-1 to TRBJ2-2, with D maybe TRBD2 (6 bases). Germline V gives CDR1 MGHRA, CDR2 YSYEKL. This CDR3 has 18 amino acids. Trimming pared 5 bases from V and 7 bases from J, leaving 26 bases between. This chain's CDR3 is CASSYRPTTRGHLGELFF. Here the CDR3 DNA reads TGCGCCAGCAGCTACCGACCGACGACTAGAGGGCACCTCGGGGAGCTGTTTTTT.

The chain employs TRBV2 and TRBJ1-1; D may be TRBD1 (5 bases). The V gene lost 6 bases and the J gene lost 8 bases, with 25 bases spanning the gap. Germline loops: CDR1 SNHLY, CDR2 FYNNEI. CDR3 size: 16 residues. CDR3 DNA sequence: TGTGCCAGCAGGGAATCTGGGGCAGGGTTAAGCCCAGAAGCTTTCTTT. Its translation: CASRESGAGLSPEAFF. Combining the CDR3 with reference TRBV2 and TRBJ1-1 gives the whole variable domain EPEVTQTPSHQVTQMGQEVILRCVPISNHLYFYWYRQILGQKVEFLVSFYNNEISEKSEIFDDQFSVERPDGSNFTLKIRSTKLEDSAMYFCASRESGAGLSPEAFFGQGTRLTVV.

The chain employs TRBV11-2 and TRBJ1-4; weak D call: TRBD1 (6 bases). The germline V gene has CDR1 SGHAT and CDR2 FQNNGV. The V gene lost 4 bases and the J gene lost 3 bases, with 18 bases spanning the gap. CDR3 length equals 17 residues. The CDR3 reads CASSSRGGWLANEKLFF. In nucleotides, the CDR3 is TGTGCCAGCAGCTCCCGCGGGGGCTGGTTGGCTAATGAAAAACTGTTTTTT. The entire variable domain, with the rest obtained from reference TRBV11-2 and TRBJ1-4, is as follows: EAGVAQSPRYKIIEKRQSVAFWCNPISGHATLYWYQQILGQGPKLLIQFQNNGVVDDSQLPKDRFSAERLKGVDSTLKIQPAKLEDSAVYLCASSSRGGWLANEKLFFGSGTQLSVL.

The chain carries TRBV28 and TRBJ2-1, with D perhaps TRBD1 (6 bases). CDR1 is MDHEN and CDR2 is SYDVKM in the germline V gene. The CDR3 spans 15 residues. V lost 2 bases and J 7 bases, leaving 15 bases between the germline ends. CDR3 loop: CASSLEQGRENEQFF. CDR3 DNA: TGTGCCAGCAGTTTAGAACAGGGCCGAGAAAATGAGCAGTTCTTC.

This rearrangement joins TRBV15 to TRBJ2-7, with 7 nucleotides matching TRBD2. Germline trimming cut 8 bases from V and 3 bases from J; bases unmatched to any gene: 7. The CDR3 runs to 13 residues. CDR1 is LNHNV and CDR2 is YYDKDF in the germline V gene (reference sequence). CDR3 loop: CATSGGGYYEQYF. In nucleotides, the CDR3 is TGTGCCACCTCTGGGGGGGGATACTACGAGCAGTACTTC.